This TCR beta chain was observed in a study of T cells in Graves' hyperthyroidism and ophthalmopathy. This clonotype has at least ten counts. Its antigen is still unknown. General study findings and limits: Ophthalmopathy was identified by the model a median approximately 6.9 months ahead of onset.

Trimming took 0 bases from V and 9 from J, leaving 9 bases between them. This CDR3 region has 13 residues. CDR1 is MNHEY, CDR2 SVGEGT, per germline. Clinical symptoms, serum thyroxine and TRAb, thyroid ultrasound and orbital computed tomography together formed the diagnostic basis. Before ophthalmopathy appeared, progressors gave blood at initial hyperthyroidism diagnosis. The PBMCs studied were ones that came from about 10 ml fresh peripheral blood. RNA transcripts gave rise to amplified TCR beta CDR3 regions. Researchers ran a first-round RT-PCR on the TCR CDR3 using the HTBI primer set. From the multiplex PCR reads, TCRdb called clonotypes with MiXCR, one entry per CDR3 protein. The sample has 250,000 to 300,000 distinct CDR3 sequences, 13% to 15% seen once.

The chain combines TRBV6-2 or TRBV6-3 with TRBJ2-1, with D hard to call. Source material: blood. This TCR came from a woman in her 40s with Graves' hyperthyroidism that later progressed to Graves' ophthalmopathy. CDR3 sequence reads: CASSYSVNFEQFF. CDR3 coding DNA: TGTGCCAGCAGTTACTCGGTTAACTTTGAGCAGTTCTTC.